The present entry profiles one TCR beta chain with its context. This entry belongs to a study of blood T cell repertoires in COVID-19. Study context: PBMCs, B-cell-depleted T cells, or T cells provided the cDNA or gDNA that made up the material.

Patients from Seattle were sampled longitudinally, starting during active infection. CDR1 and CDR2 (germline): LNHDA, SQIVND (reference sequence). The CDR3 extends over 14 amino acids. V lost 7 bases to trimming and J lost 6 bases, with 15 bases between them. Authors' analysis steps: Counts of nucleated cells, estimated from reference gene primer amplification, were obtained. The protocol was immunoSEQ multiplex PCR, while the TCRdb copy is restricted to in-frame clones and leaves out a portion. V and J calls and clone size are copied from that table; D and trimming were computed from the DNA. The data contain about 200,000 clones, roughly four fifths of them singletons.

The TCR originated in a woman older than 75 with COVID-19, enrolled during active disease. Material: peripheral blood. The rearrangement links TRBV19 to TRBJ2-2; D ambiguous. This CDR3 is CASTPDSTPGELFF. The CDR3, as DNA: TGTGCCAGTACCCCCGACTCGACCCCCGGGGAGCTGTTTTTT.